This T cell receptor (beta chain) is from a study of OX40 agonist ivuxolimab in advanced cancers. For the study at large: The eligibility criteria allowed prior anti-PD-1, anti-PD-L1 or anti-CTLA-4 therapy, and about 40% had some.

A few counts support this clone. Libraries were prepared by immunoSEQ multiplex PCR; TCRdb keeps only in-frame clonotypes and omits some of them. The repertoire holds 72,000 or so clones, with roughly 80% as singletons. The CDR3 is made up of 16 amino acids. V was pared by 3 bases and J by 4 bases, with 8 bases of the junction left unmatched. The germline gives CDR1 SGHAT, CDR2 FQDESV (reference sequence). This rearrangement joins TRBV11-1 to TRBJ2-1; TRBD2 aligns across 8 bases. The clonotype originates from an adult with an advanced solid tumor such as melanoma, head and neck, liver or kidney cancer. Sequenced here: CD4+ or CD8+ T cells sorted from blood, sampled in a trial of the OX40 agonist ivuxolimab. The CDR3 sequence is CASSFLGLASYNEQFF. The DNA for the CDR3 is TGTGCCAGCAGCTTCCTTGGACTAGCATCGTACAATGAGCAGTTCTTC.